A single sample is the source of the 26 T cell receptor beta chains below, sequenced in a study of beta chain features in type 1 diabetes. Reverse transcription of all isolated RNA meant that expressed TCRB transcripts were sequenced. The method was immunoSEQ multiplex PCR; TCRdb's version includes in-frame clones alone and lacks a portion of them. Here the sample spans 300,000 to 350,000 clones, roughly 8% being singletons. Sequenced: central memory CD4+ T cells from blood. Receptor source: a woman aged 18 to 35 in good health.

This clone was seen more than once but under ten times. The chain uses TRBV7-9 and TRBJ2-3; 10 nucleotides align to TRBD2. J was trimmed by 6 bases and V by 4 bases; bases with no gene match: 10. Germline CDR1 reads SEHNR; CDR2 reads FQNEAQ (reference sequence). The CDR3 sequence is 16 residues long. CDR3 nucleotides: TGTGCCAGCAGCTCTCGGACTAGCGGTTCGTACGATACGCAGTATTTT. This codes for CASSSRTSGSYDTQYF.

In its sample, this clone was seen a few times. The CDR3 region is CATRSGGQGATNEKLFF. For the CDR3, the DNA is TGTGCCACCAGGAGCGGTGGACAGGGGGCAACTAATGAAAAACTGTTTTTT. The chain employs TRBV10-3 and TRBJ1-4, with 10 bases lining up with TRBD1. The CDR3 length is 17 residues. V dropped 10 bases and J dropped 0; count of bases not matched to a gene: 11. The germline CDR1 and CDR2 sequences are ENHRY and SYGVKD.

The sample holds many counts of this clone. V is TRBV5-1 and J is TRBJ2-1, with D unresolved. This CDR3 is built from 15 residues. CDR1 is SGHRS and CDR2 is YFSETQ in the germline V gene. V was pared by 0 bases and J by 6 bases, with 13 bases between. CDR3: CASSLEATNINEQFF. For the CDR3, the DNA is TGCGCCAGCAGCTTGGAGGCTACCAACATCAATGAGCAGTTCTTC.

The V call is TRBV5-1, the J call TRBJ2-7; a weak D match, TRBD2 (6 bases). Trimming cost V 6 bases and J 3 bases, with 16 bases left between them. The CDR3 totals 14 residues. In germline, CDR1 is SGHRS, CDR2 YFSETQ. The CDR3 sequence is CASKGGTKNYEQYF. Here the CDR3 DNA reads TGCGCCAGCAAAGGCGGGACCAAGAACTACGAGCAGTACTTC.

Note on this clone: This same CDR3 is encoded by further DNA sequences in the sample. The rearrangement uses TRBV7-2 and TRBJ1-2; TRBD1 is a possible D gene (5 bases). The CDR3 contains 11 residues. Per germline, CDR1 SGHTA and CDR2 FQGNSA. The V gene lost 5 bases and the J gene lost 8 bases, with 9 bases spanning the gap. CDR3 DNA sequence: TGTGCCAGCAGCCCGGGGCGGGGCTACACCTTC. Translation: CASSPGRGYTF.

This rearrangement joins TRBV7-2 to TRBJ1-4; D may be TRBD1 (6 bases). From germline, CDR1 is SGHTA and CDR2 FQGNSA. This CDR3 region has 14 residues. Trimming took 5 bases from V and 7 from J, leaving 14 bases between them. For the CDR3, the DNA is TGTGCCAGCAGCCCGGACAGAGGTTTTGAAAAACTGTTTTTT. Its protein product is CASSPDRGFEKLFF.

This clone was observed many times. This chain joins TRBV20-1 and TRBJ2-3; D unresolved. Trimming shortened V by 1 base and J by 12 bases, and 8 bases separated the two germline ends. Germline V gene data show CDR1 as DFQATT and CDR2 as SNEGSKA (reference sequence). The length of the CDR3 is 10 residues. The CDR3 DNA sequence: TGCAGTGCTAGAGCGGGCCTCCAGTATTTT. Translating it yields CSARAGLQYF.

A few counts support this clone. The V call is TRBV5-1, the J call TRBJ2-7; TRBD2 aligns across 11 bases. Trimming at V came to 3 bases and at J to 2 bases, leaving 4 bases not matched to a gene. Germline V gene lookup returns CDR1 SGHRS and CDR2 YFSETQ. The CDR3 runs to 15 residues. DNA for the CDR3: TGCGCCAGCAGCTATGGGACTAGCGGTACCTACGAGCAGTACTTC. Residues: CASSYGTSGTYEQYF.

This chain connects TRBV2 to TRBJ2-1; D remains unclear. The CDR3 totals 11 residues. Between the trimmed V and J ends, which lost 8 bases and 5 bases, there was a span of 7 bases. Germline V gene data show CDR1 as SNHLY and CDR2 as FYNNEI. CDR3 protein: CASASHNEQFF. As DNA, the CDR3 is TGTGCCAGCGCGAGCCACAATGAGCAGTTCTTC.

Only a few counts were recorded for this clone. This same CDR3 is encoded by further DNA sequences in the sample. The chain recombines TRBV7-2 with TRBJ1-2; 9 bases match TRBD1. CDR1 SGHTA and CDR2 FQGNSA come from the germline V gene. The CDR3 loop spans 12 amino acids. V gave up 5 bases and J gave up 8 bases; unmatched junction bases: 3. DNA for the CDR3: TGTGCCAGCAGCCTGGGACAGGGAGGCTACACCTTC. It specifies CASSLGQGGYTF.

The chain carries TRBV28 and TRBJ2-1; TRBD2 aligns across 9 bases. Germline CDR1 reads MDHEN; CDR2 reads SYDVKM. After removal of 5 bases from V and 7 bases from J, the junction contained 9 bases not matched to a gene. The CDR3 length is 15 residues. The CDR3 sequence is CASSPAGGPRNEQFF. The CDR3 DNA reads TGTGCCAGCAGTCCCGCGGGAGGGCCCAGGAATGAGCAGTTCTTC.

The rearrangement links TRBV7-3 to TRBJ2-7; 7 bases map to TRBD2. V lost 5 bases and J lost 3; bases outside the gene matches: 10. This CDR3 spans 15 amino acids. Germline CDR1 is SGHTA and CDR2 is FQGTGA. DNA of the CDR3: TGTGCCAGCAGCAGAACCCTTGGGAGGGGCTACGAGCAGTACTTC. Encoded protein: CASSRTLGRGYEQYF.

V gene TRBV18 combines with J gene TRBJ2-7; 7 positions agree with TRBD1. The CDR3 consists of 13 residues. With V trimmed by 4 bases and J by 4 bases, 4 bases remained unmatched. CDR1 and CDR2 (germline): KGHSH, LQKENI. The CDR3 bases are TGTGCCAGCTCACAAGGACAGGCTTACGAGCAGTACTTC. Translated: CASSQGQAYEQYF.

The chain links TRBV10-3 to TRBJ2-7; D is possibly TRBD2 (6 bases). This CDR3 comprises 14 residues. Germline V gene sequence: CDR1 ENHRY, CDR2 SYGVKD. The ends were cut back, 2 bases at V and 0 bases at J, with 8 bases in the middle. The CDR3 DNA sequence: TGTGCCATCAGTGAGGCGGGGCGCTCCTACGAGCAGTACTTC. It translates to CAISEAGRSYEQYF.

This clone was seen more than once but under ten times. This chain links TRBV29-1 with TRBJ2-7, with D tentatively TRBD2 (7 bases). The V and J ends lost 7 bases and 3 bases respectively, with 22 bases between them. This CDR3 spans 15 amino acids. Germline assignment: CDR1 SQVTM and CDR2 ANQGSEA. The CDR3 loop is CSATGPTGGDYEQYF. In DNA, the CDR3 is TGCAGCGCGACAGGCCCGACTGGGGGGGACTACGAGCAGTACTTC.

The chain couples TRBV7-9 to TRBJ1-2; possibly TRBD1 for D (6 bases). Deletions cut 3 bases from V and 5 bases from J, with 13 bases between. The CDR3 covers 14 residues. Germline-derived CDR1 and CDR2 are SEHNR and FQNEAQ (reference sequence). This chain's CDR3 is CASSFGQRGYGYTF. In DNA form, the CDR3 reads TGTGCCAGCAGCTTTGGACAGCGGGGATATGGCTACACCTTC.

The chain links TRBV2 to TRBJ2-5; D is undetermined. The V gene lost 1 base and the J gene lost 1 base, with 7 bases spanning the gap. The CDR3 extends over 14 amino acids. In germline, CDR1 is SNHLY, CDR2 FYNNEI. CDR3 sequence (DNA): TGTGCCAGCAGTGAAGAGGGCCTCCAAGAGACCCAGTACTTC. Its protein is CASSEEGLQETQYF.

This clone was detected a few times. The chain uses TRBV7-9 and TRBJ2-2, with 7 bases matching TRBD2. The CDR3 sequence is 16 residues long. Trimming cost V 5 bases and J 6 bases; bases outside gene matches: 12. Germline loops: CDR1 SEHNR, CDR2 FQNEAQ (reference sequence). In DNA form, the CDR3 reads TGTGCCAGCAGCCAAGGTCCCAGCGGGAAAGCCGGGGAGCTGTTTTTT. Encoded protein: CASSQGPSGKAGELFF.

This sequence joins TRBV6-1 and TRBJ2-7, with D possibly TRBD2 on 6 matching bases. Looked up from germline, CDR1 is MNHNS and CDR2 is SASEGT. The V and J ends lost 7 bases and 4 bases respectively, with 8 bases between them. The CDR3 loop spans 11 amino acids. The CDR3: CASTRGYEQYF. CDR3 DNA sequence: TGTGCCAGCACACGGGGGTACGAGCAGTACTTC.

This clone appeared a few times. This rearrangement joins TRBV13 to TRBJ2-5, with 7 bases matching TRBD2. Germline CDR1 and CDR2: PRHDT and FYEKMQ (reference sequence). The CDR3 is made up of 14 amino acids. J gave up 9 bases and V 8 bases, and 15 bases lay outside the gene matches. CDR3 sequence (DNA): TGTGCCAGCGGGGGTCAGGGACTACCTGGCGCCCAGTACTTC. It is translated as CASGGQGLPGAQYF. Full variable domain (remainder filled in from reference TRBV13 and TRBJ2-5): AAGVIQSPRHLIKEKRETATLKCYPIPRHDTVYWYQQGPGQDPQFLISFYEKMQSDKGSIPDRFSAQQFSDYHSELNMSSLELGDSALYFCASGGQGLPGAQYFGPGTRLLVL.

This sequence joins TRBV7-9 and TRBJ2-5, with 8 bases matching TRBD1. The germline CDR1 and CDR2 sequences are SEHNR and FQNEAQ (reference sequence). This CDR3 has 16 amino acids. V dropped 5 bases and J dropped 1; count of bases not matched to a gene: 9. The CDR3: CASSLNRGNIQETQYF. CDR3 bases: TGTGCCAGCAGCCTAAACAGGGGGAATATCCAAGAGACCCAGTACTTC.

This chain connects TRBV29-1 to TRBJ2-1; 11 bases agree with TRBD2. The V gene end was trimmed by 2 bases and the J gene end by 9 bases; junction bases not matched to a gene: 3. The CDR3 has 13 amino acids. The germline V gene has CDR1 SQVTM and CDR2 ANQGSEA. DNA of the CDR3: TGCAGCGTTGAAAGACTAGCGGGAAGTGAGCAGTTCTTC. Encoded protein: CSVERLAGSEQFF.

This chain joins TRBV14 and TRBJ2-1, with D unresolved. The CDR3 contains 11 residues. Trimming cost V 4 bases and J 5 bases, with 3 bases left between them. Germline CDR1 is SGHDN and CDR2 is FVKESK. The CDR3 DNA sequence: TGTGCCAGCAGCCGAGACAATGAGCAGTTCTTC. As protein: CASSRDNEQFF. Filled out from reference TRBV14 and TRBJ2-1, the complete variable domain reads EAGVTQFPSHSVIEKGQTVTLRCDPISGHDNLYWYRRVMGKEIKFLLHFVKESKQDESGMPNNRFLAERTGGTYSTLKVQPAELEDSGVYFCASSRDNEQFFGPGTRLTVL.

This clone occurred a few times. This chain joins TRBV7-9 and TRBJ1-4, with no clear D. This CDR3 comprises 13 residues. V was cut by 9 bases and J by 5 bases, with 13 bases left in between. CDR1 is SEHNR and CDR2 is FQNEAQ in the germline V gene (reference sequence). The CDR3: CASAKDLNEKLFF. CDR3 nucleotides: TGTGCCAGTGCAAAGGACTTAAATGAAAAACTGTTTTTT.

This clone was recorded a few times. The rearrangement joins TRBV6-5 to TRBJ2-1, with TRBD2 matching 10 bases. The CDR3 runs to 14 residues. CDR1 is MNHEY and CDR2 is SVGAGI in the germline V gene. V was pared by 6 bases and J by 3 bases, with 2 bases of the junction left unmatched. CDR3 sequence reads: CASSRTSGYNEQFF. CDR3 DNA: TGTGCCAGCAGCCGGACTAGCGGCTACAATGAGCAGTTCTTC.

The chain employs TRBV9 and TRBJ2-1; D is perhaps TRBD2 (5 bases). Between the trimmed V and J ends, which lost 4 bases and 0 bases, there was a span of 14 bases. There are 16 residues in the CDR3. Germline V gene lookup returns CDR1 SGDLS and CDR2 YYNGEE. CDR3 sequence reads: CASSPGWRSSYNEQFF. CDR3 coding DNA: TGTGCCAGCAGCCCCGGTTGGAGGAGCTCCTACAATGAGCAGTTCTTC. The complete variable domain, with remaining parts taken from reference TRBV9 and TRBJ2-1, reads DSGVTQTPKHLITATGQRVTLRCSPRSGDLSVYWYQQSLDQGLQFLIQYYNGEERAKGNILERFSAQQFPDLHSELNLSSLELGDSALYFCASSPGWRSSYNEQFFGPGTRLTVL.